This T cell receptor beta chain was sequenced for a study of blood T cell repertoires in COVID-19. The CDR3 contains 15 residues. Germline assignment: CDR1 WSHSY and CDR2 SAAADI. J lost 7 bases, V lost 5 bases, and 14 bases had no gene match. TCRdb keeps only in-frame clones here, not all; method: immunoSEQ multiplex PCR. The table lists about 250,000 clones, approximately 81% of them singletons. The receptor comes from an elderly woman with acute or convalescent COVID-19. The rearrangement links TRBV10-2 to TRBJ2-7; 7 bases fit TRBD1. Sequenced material: peripheral blood. CDR3 sequence (DNA): TGCGCCAGCAGTCGGAAACAGGGGTCTATAATGGAGCAGTACTTC. This sequence encodes CASSRKQGSIMEQYF.